One TCR beta chain is described in this entry. Its antigen is unidentified. The data were obtained in a study of T cells after yellow fever vaccination. Study-wide results and caveats: It was the secondary response that reached its peak faster, day 5 versus 15, but it was weaker. One caveat is that FACS-sorted repertoires could contain abundant clonotypes contaminating from the bulk population.

MiXCR, applied by TCRdb to the 5' RACE reads, yields one record per CDR3 protein. The sample shows 450,000 to 650,000 distinct CDR3 sequences, less than 15% of them seen only once. CDR1 and CDR2 (germline): LGHDT, YNNKEL (reference sequence). The CDR3 runs to 16 residues. V was clipped by 4 bases and J by 1 base, with 16 bases between them. The chain uses TRBV3-1 and TRBJ2-5; D is perhaps TRBD2 (6 bases). This clonotype originated in a man in his thirties or forties who received the YFV17D yellow fever vaccine. The source was PBMCs, collected on the day of the yellow fever booster vaccination. The CDR3 region is CASSPLRDSGQETQYF. The CDR3 region has the DNA TGTGCCAGCAGCCCCCTGCGGGATAGCGGCCAAGAGACCCAGTACTTC.